This T cell receptor (beta chain) was obtained from a study of TIL therapy for anti-PD-1-resistant metastatic lung cancer. Overall study context: By whole-exome sequencing, median non-synonymous tumor mutation burden was less than 1.6 mutations per megabase.

Time point reported: pre-treatment sample, taken before nivolumab and TIL therapy. Patients were adults with stage 4 NSCLC. Study-wide results and limits: The baseline peripheral repertoire was partially replaced by infused TIL clonotypes that later decayed. This highly selected cohort may not generalize to typical lung cancer patients.

The libraries were made with immunoSEQ v3. Assay used: immunoSEQ multiplex PCR; TCRdb lists only in-frame clones, some missing. The data contain under 55,000 clones, 70% to 80% of them singletons. Germline CDR1 is SQVTM and CDR2 is ANQGSEA. Trimming took off 6 bases at V and 9 bases at J, with 15 bases between the two ends. This CDR3 region has 12 residues. As regards this clone: Its antigen remains unidentified.

The J gene is TRBJ2-1, the V gene TRBV29-1; possibly TRBD2 for D (5 bases). This TCR derives from a woman aged 25 to 80 with non-small cell lung cancer. The sequencing used blood, collected at baseline. CDR3 sequence reads: CSVDRFRGEQFF. DNA for the CDR3: TGCAGCGTCGATAGGTTTCGGGGTGAGCAGTTCTTC.